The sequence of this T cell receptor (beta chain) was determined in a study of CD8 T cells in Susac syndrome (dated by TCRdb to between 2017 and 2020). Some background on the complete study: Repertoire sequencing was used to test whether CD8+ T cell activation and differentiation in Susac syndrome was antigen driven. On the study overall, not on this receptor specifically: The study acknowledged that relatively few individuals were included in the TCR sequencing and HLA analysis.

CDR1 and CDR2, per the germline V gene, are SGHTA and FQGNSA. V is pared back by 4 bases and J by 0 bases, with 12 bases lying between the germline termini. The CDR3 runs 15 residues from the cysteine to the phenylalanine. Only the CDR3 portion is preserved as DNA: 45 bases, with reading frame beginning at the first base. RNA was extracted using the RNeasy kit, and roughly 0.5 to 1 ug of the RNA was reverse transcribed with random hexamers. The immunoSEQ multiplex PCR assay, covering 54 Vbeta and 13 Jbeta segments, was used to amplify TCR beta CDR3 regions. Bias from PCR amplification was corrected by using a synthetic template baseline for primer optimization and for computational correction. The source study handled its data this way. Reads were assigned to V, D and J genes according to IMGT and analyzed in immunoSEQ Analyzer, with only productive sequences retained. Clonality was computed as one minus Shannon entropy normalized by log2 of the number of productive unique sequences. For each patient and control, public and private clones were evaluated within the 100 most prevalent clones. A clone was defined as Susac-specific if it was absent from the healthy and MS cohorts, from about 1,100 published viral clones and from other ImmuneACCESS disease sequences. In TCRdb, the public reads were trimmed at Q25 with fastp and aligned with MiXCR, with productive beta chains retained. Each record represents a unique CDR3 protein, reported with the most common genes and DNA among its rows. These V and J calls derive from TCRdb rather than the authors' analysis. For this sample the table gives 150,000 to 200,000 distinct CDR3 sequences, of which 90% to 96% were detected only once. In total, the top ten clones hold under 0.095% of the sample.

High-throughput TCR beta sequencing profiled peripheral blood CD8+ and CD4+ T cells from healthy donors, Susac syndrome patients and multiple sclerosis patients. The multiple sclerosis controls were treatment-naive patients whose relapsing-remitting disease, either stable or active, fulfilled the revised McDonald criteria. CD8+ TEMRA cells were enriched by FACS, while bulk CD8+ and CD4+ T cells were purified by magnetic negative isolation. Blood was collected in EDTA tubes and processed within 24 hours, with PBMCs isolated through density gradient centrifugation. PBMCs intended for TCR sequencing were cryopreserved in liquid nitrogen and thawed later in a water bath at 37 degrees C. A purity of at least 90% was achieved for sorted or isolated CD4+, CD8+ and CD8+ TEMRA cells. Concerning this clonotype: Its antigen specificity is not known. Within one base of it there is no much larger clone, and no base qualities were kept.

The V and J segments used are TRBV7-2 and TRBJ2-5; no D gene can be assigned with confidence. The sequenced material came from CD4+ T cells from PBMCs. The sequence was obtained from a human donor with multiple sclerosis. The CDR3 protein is CASSSSNKYQETQYF. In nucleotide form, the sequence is TGTGCCAGCAGCTCCTCAAACAAGTACCAAGAGACCCAGTACTTC.